This TCR beta chain stems from a study of chemoradiotherapy in HPV16-positive cancers (dated by TCRdb to between 2022 and 2023). Study-wide context: Functional T-cell assays on cells from a couple of HPV16-positive patients defined candidate HPV-specific T-cell clones and common TCR motifs. The study asked whether T-cell immunity against the HPV oncoproteins E6 and E7 changes during chemoradiotherapy and whether it affects survival. TCR repertoires from some 90 patients with HPV-related cancers were then used to track the candidate HPV-specific TCRs and motifs.

Repertoires were sampled multiple times during chemoradiotherapy, which allowed clonal expansion in the tumor microenvironment to be followed. As concerns this clone: Its antigen is currently not known. Base quality data are lacking; no much larger clone is found one base away.

Library generation was performed with the immunoSEQ multiplex PCR assay. In TCRdb, the immuneACCESS table is reduced to in-frame sequences with V and J assigned. These tables do not hold every clone; where another copy was compared, an unresolved V gene accounts for under half, and the others remain unexplained. Across this sample there are about 35,000 clones, with around 92% seen only once. The ten largest clones take up more than 3% of the sample. CDR1 and CDR2 are drawn from the germline V gene: SGHDT, YYEEEE. V has 5 bases trimmed and J has 8 bases trimmed; junction bases matching no gene number 9. CDR3 length: 13 amino acids, cysteine to phenylalanine. Just the 39-base CDR3 DNA is kept, in frame starting at base 1. Overall study outcomes, separate from this receptor: Only two HPV16-positive patients were used to derive the functional definition of HPV-specific T cells, and the survival association was reported for HPV16-positive patients. In HPV16-positive patients, expansion of HPV-responsive T cells during chemoradiotherapy was found to be associated with improved recurrence-free survival. Expansion of candidate HPV-specific clones and E7-related TCR motifs was observed in the tumor microenvironment during treatment, whereas no such expansion was observed for non-HPV-specific T cells.

Sequences were derived from blood, sampled from a patient who underwent chemoradiotherapy. This TCR was recovered from a human donor with HPV-associated anogenital cancer. The rearrangement joined TRBV5-6 to TRBJ1-2; 7 nucleotides in the junction match TRBD1. The sequenced DNA: TGTGCCAGCAGTCCCACCGGGACAGAGGGCTACACCTTC. It specifies CASSPTGTEGYTF. Extended through the reference TRBV5-6 and TRBJ1-2 proteins, this CDR3 yields the full variable domain: DAGVTQSPTHLIKTRGQQVTLRCSPKSGHDTVSWYQQALGQGPQFIFQYYEEEERQRGNFPDRFSGHQFPNYSSELNVNALLLGDSALYLCASSPTGTEGYTFGSGTRLTVV.